This T cell receptor (beta chain) was identified in a study of blood T cell repertoires in COVID-19. Study-level information: Researchers got acute and convalescent COVID-19 samples from the United States, Italy and Spain. PBMCs, B-cell-depleted T cells, or T cells were the source of the cDNA or gDNA that made up the material.

This clone was seen only a few times. As processed by the authors: Using reference gene primer amplification, nucleated cell counts were estimated. TCRdb's copy holds only in-frame clones and misses some; the assay was immunoSEQ multiplex PCR. V, J and clone size are taken as reported in that table, and D and trimming were inferred from the DNA itself. The sample gives some 110,000 clones, roughly 74% of which show up once; over 5.5% is in the top ten. In Seattle, patients joined the study during active infection and were tracked longitudinally. Trimming took 3 bases from V and 4 from J, leaving 12 bases between them. The CDR3 extends over 15 amino acids. Germline assignment: CDR1 SEHNR and CDR2 FQNEAQ (reference sequence).

The sequenced sample consisted of peripheral blood. This sequence originates from an elderly man with COVID-19, enrolled during active disease. The rearrangement uses TRBV7-9 and TRBJ2-2; a possible D gene is TRBD1 (5 bases). The DNA for the CDR3 is TGTGCCAGCAGCTTCCCAGGGATTAGCACCGGGGAGCTGTTTTTT. Translation gives CASSFPGISTGELFF.